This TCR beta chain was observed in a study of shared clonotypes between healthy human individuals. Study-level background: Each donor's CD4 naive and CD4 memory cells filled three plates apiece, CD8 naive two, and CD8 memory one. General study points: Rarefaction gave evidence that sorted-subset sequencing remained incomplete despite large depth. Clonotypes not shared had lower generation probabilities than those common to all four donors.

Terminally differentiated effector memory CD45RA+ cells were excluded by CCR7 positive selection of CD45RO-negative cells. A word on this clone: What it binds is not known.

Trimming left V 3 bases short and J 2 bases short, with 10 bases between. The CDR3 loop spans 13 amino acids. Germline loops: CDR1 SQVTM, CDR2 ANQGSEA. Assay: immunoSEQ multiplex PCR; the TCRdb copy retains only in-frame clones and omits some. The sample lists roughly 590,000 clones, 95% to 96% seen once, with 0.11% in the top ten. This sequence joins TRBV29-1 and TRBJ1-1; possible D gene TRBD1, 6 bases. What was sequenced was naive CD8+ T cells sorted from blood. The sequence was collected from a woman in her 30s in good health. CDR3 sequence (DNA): TGCAGCGTTGAGACAGGATTTAACACTGAAGCTTTCTTT. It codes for CSVETGFNTEAFF.